This T cell receptor (beta chain) is from a study of cytomegalovirus exposure and HLA in healthy donors. Study as a whole: An earlier analysis identified more than 95 million unique TCR beta sequences in 170 million or so T cells. Study findings and constraints: A previous analysis found most TCR beta V segments productive roughly 87% or roughly 30% of the time. Available immune exposure information was restricted to CMV serostatus only. Follow-up analysis seemed to connect common viral pathogens with several of the most significant clusters identified.

In germline, CDR1 is SGHTS, CDR2 YDEGEE. The CDR3 totals 16 residues. Points on this clone: The antigen is not known.

Both 60 Vbeta primers and 13 Jbeta primers went into the PCR. Sequenced by immunoSEQ multiplex PCR; TCRdb stores in-frame clones only, minus some. This table has about 130,000 clones, around three quarters appearing once. The genes are TRBV5-8 and TRBJ2-5, with TRBD2 matching over 9 bases. The DNA matches TRBJ2-7 better at its end, which makes the J call doubtful. This clonotype was sampled from a man aged 25-45 years in good health. The sample was PBMCs. The CDR3 loop is CASSFGVAGANYEQYF. The CDR3 DNA follows: TGTGCCAGCAGCTTTGGGGTAGCGGGAGCGAACTACGAGCAGTACTTC.